This T cell receptor beta chain appears in the sequencing data of a study of patients and donors after allogeneic stem cell transplantation. V lost 3 bases and J 6 bases, leaving 14 bases between the germline ends. The CDR3 sequence is 14 residues long. Germline V gene data show CDR1 as MGHRA and CDR2 as YSYEKL. This clonotype has a handful of counts. TCRdb called the RT-PCR reads again in MiXCR, with one record for every CDR3 protein. The sample shows approximately 170,000 distinct CDR3 sequences, approximately 22% of them seen only once. The chain recombines TRBV4-1 with TRBJ1-1; D remains ambiguous. The sample comprised blood, either unsorted or a sorted T cell fraction (not recorded which). The receptor's source is a human donor who was either an allogeneic HSCT recipient or a stem cell or donor lymphocyte infusion donor (not recorded which). It is not recorded whose cells these are; they may come from a transplant donor. CDR3 protein: CASSQPTPGAEAFF. DNA of the CDR3: TGCGCCAGCAGCCAGCCCACTCCCGGCGCTGAAGCTTTCTTT.